This is a list of T cell receptor beta chains from one sample in a study of blood T cell repertoires in COVID-19. The assay was immunoSEQ multiplex PCR, and TCRdb's table has in-frame clones only and misses some. The sample gives 200,000 to 300,000 clones, approximately 88% of which show up once; approximately 0.7% is in the top ten. Sequences were obtained from peripheral blood. These receptors were collected from a human donor in a cohort sampled during active COVID-19. Each CDR3 is given with its conserved first and last residue. The D gene is left open where the match is weak.

v_gene: TRBV27; d_gene: NA; j_gene: TRBJ2-7; CDR3aa: CASSLQGSYYEQYF
v_gene: TRBV24-1; d_gene: NA; j_gene: TRBJ2-3; CDR3aa: CATSDLRGSTDTQYF
v_gene: TRBV18; d_gene: NA; j_gene: TRBJ1-1; CDR3aa: CASSPLPGGVPEAFF
v_gene: TRBV27; d_gene: NA; j_gene: TRBJ2-7; CDR3aa: CASRAAYEQYF
v_gene: TRBV6-4; d_gene: TRBD2; j_gene: TRBJ2-1; CDR3aa: CASSPGLAQNEQFF
v_gene: TRBV19; d_gene: TRBD1; j_gene: TRBJ2-3; CDR3aa: CASSPRTGGAGGDTQYF
v_gene: TRBV18; d_gene: TRBD1; j_gene: TRBJ1-3; CDR3aa: CASSPGQGEGNTIYF
v_gene: TRBV19; d_gene: NA; j_gene: TRBJ1-5; CDR3aa: CASSIRDSVQPQHF
v_gene: TRBV5-8; d_gene: TRBD2; j_gene: TRBJ2-7; CDR3aa: CASSLASGRAYEQYF
v_gene: TRBV9; d_gene: NA; j_gene: TRBJ2-1; CDR3aa: CASSRWDSHEQFF
v_gene: TRBV3-1/TRBV3-2; d_gene: NA; j_gene: TRBJ1-5; CDR3aa: CASSPTGVHSNQPQHF
v_gene: TRBV9; d_gene: TRBD2; j_gene: TRBJ2-7; CDR3aa: CASSTTSGGALYEQYF
v_gene: TRBV14; d_gene: TRBD1; j_gene: TRBJ2-1; CDR3aa: CASRDGRTGVYNEQFF
v_gene: TRBV9; d_gene: TRBD1; j_gene: TRBJ1-5; CDR3aa: CASSETRTGDQPQHF
v_gene: TRBV4-1; d_gene: TRBD2; j_gene: TRBJ2-1; CDR3aa: CASSPGLAGPQRREQFF
v_gene: TRBV5-1; d_gene: TRBD2; j_gene: TRBJ2-1; CDR3aa: CASSLGRREGRKNEQFF
v_gene: TRBV5-1; d_gene: NA; j_gene: TRBJ1-1; CDR3aa: CASSLEPGQPGGIEAFF
v_gene: TRBV30; d_gene: TRBD2; j_gene: TRBJ2-7; CDR3aa: CAWSVPAGAYEQYF
v_gene: TRBV4-3; d_gene: NA; j_gene: TRBJ1-1; CDR3aa: CASSQVIQVNTEAFF
v_gene: TRBV5-1; d_gene: NA; j_gene: TRBJ2-6; CDR3aa: CASSTRGFPGANVLTF